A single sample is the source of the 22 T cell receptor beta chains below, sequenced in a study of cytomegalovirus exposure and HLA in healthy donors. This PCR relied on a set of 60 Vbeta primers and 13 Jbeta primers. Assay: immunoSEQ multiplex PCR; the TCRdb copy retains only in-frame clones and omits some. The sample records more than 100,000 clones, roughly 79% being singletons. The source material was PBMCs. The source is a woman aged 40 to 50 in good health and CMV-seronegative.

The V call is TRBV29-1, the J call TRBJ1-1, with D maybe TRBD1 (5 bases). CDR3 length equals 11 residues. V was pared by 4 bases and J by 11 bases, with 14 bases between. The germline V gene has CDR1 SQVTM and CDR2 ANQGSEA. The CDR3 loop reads CSVVQVTIAFF. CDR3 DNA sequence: TGCAGCGTTGTACAGGTCACGATCGCTTTCTTT. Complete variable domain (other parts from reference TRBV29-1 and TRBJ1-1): SAVISQKPSRDICQRGTSLTIQCQVDSQVTMMFWYRQQPGQSLTLIATANQGSEATYESGFVIDKFPISRPNLTFSTLTVSNMSPEDSSIYLCSVVQVTIAFFGQGTRLTVV.

CDR3 residues: CASLDSGNTEAFF. The CDR3 nucleotides read TGTGCCAGCCTGGACAGTGGGAACACTGAAGCTTTCTTT. The chain is built from TRBV6-6 and TRBJ1-1; perhaps TRBD1 as D (6 bases). The CDR3 totals 13 residues. Germline CDR1 MNHNY, CDR2 SVGAGI (reference sequence). Trimming stripped 8 bases from V and 1 base from J, with 11 bases between.

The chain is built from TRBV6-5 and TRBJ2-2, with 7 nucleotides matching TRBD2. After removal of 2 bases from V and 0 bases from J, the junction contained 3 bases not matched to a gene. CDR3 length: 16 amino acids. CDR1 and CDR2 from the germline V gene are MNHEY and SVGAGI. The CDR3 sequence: CASSYARGANTGELFF. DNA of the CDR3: TGTGCCAGCAGTTACGCACGGGGGGCGAACACCGGGGAGCTGTTTTTT.

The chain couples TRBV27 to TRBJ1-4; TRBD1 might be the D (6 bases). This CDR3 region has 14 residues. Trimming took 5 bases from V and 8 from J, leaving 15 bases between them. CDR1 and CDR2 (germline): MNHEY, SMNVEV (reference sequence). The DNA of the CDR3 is TGTGCCAGCAGTCCGACTCGACAGGAAGAAAAACTGTTTTTT. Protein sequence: CASSPTRQEEKLFF.

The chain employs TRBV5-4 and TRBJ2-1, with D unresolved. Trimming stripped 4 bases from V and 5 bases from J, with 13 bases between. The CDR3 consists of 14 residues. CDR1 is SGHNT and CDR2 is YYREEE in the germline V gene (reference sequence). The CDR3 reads CASSAVEANNEQFF. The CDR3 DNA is TGTGCCAGCAGCGCTGTCGAGGCTAACAATGAGCAGTTCTTC.

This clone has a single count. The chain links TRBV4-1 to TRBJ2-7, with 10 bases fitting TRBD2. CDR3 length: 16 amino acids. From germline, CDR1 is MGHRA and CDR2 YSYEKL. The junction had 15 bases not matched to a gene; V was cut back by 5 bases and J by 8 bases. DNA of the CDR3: TGCGCCAGCAGCGGCGCCCCTAGCGGGGGATCGGATAAGCAGTACTTC. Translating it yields CASSGAPSGGSDKQYF.

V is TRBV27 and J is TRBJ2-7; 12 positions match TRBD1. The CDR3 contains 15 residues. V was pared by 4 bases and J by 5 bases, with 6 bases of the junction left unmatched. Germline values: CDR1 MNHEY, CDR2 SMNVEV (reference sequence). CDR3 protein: CASSSRDRGQDEQYF. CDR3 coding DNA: TGTGCCAGCAGTTCCCGGGACAGGGGGCAAGACGAGCAGTACTTC.

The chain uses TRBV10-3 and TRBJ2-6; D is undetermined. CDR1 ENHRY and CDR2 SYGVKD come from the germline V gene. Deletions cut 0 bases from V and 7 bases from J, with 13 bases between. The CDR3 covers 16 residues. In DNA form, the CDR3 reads TGTGCCATCAGTGAGTCCTTGAACTCGGTCGCCAACGTCCTGACTTTC. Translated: CAISESLNSVANVLTF.

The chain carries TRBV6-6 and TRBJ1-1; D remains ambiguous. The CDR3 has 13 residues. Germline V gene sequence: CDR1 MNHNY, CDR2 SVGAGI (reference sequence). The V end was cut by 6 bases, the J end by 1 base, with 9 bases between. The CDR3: CASRQTQNTEAFF. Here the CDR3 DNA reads TGTGCCAGCAGGCAGACACAGAACACTGAAGCTTTCTTT.

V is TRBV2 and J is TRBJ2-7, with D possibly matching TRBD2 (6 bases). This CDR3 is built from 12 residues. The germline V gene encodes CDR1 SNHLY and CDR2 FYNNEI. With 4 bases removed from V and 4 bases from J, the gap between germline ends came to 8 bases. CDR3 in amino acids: CASSGDFYEQYF. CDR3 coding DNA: TGTGCCAGCAGTGGGGACTTTTACGAGCAGTACTTC.

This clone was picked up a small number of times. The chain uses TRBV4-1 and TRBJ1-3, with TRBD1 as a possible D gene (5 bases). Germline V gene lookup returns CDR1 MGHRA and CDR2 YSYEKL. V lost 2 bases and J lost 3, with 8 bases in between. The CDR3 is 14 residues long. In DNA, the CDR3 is TGCGCCAGCAGCCAACAGGACAATGGAAACACCATATATTTT. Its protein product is CASSQQDNGNTIYF.

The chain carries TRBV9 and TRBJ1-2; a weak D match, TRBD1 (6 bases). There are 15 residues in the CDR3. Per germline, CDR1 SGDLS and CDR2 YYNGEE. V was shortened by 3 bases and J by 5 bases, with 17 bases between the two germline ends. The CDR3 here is CASSAMMDSPYGYTF. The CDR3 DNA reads TGTGCCAGCAGCGCGATGATGGACAGTCCTTATGGCTACACCTTC.

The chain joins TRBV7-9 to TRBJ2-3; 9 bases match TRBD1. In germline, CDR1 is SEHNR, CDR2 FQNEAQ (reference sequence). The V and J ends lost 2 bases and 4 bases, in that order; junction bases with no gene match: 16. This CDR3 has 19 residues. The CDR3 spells CASSLQPVIGTGFSDTQYF. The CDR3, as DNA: TGTGCCAGCAGCTTACAGCCGGTAATCGGGACAGGGTTCTCAGATACGCAGTATTTT.

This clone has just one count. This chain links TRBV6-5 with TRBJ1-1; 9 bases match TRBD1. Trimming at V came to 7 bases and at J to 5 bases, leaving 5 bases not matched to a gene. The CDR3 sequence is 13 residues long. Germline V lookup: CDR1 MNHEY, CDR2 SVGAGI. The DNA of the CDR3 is TGTGCCAGCAACAGGGGGCTTTGGACTGAAGCTTTCTTT. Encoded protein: CASNRGLWTEAFF.

Here the CDR3 reads CATGTGMNTEAFF. The CDR3 nucleotides read TGTGCCACCGGGACAGGAATGAACACTGAAGCTTTCTTT. This chain uses TRBV10-3 with TRBJ1-1; 8 nucleotides match TRBD1. The CDR3 totals 13 residues. After removal of 10 bases from V and 0 bases from J, the junction contained 4 bases not matched to a gene. Looked up from germline, CDR1 is ENHRY and CDR2 is SYGVKD.

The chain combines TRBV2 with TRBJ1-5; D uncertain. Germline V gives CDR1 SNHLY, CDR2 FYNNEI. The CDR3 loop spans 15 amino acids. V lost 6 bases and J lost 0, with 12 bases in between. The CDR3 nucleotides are TGTGCCAGCAGCCAATCGACTTCTAGCAATCAGCCCCAGCATTTT. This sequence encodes CASSQSTSSNQPQHF.

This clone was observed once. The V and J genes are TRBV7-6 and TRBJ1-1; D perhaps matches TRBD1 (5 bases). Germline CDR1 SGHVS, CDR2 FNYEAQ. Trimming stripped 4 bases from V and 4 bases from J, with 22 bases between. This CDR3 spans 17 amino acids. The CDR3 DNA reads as TGTGCCAGCAGCTGGGGCCCGTTTGATACGCGGGGCACTGAAGCTTTCTTT. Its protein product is CASSWGPFDTRGTEAFF.

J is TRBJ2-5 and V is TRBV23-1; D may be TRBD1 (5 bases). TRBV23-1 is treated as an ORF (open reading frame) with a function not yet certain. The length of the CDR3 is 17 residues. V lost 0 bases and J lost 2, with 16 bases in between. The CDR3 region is CASSQSGQVGTQETQYF. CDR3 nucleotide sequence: TGCGCCAGCAGTCAATCGGGGCAGGTGGGAACACAAGAGACCCAGTACTTC.

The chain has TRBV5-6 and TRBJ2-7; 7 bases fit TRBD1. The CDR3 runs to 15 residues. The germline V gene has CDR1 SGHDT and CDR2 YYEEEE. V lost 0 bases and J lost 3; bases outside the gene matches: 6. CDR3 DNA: TGTGCCAGCAGCTTGGAGGGGGACAGTTACTACGAGCAGTACTTC. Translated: CASSLEGDSYYEQYF.

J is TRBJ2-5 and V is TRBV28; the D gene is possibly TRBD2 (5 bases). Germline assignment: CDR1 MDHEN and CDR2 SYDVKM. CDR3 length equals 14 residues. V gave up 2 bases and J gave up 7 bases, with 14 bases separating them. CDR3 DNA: TGTGCCAGCAGTTTACCCGGGGAGCAATCGACCCAGTACTTC. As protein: CASSLPGEQSTQYF.

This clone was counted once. CDR3 coding DNA: TGTGCCAGCGGGGGAACAGGGTTCAGCTACGAGCAGTACTTC. Encoded protein: CASGGTGFSYEQYF. The V gene is TRBV6-5, the J gene TRBJ2-7; TRBD1 is a possible D gene (6 bases). CDR3 length: 14 residues. V was cut by 8 bases and J by 3 bases, with 17 bases left in between. Germline V gene data show CDR1 as MNHEY and CDR2 as SVGAGI.

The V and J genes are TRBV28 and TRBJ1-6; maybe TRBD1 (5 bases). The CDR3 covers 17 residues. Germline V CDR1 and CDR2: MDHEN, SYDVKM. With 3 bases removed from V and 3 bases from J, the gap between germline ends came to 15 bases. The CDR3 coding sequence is TGTGCCAGCAGTTTGATAGATCGGGGGGACTATAATTCACCCCTCCACTTT. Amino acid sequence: CASSLIDRGDYNSPLHF.